This is a list of T cell receptor beta chains from one sample in a study of cytomegalovirus exposure and HLA in healthy donors. TCRdb's table, derived via immunoSEQ multiplex PCR, lists solely in-frame clones and lacks some. The sample records about 89,000 clones, about 74% being singletons. Material: PBMCs. All receptors come from a man in his thirties or forties in good health and CMV-seronegative. Each CDR3 is given with its conserved first and last residue. Each record gives: J gene, CDR3 length, clone size, V gene, D gene, CDR3 DNA, CDR3 protein. The D gene is left open where the match is weak. Size is omitted from some rows. Given values are once, few, many or a class for expanded clones.

J gene: TRBJ2-7
CDR3 length: 13
clone size: NA
V gene: TRBV29-1
D gene: NA
CDR3 DNA: TGCAGCGTTGTCTCGCCGCAGGGCTACGAGCAGTACTTC
CDR3 protein: CSVVSPQGYEQYF

J gene: TRBJ1-4
CDR3 length: 14
clone size: NA
V gene: TRBV19
D gene: NA
CDR3 DNA: TGTGCCAGTAGTATAAGAGGGGGGGATGAAAAACTGTTTTTT
CDR3 protein: CASSIRGGDEKLFF

J gene: TRBJ2-3
CDR3 length: 13
clone size: NA
V gene: TRBV11-3
D gene: NA
CDR3 DNA: TGTGCCAGCAGCTTAATCAGCGCAGATACGCAGTATTTT
CDR3 protein: CASSLISADTQYF

J gene: TRBJ2-3
CDR3 length: 15
clone size: NA
V gene: TRBV7-8
D gene: TRBD2
CDR3 DNA: TGTGCCAGCAGCACCTCTAGCGGTAGCACAGATACGCAGTATTTT
CDR3 protein: CASSTSSGSTDTQYF

J gene: TRBJ2-1
CDR3 length: 12
clone size: NA
V gene: TRBV6-5
D gene: TRBD2
CDR3 DNA: TGTGCCAGCAGAACTAGCGCAAATGAGCAGTTCTTC
CDR3 protein: CASRTSANEQFF

J gene: TRBJ2-3
CDR3 length: 16
clone size: NA
V gene: TRBV11-2
D gene: TRBD2
CDR3 DNA: TGTGCCAGCAGCTTAGGACTAGCGGGGGCCGCAAATACGCAGTATTTT
CDR3 protein: CASSLGLAGAANTQYF

J gene: TRBJ2-1
CDR3 length: 13
clone size: NA
V gene: TRBV5-6
D gene: NA
CDR3 DNA: TGTGCCAGCAGCTTCGCGACTAACAATGAGCAGTTCTTC
CDR3 protein: CASSFATNNEQFF

J gene: TRBJ2-1
CDR3 length: 18
clone size: NA
V gene: TRBV9
D gene: TRBD1
CDR3 DNA: TGTGCCAGCAGCGCCCGCGGACAGGGTGGCAAATTAGGCAATGAGCAGTTCTTC
CDR3 protein: CASSARGQGGKLGNEQFF

J gene: TRBJ1-1
CDR3 length: 14
clone size: NA
V gene: TRBV2
D gene: NA
CDR3 DNA: TGTGCCAGCAGTGATGGGCCCCGGCACACTGAAGCTTTCTTT
CDR3 protein: CASSDGPRHTEAFF

J gene: TRBJ2-2
CDR3 length: 17
clone size: few
V gene: TRBV5-6
D gene: TRBD2
CDR3 DNA: TGTGCCAGCACCCTCCTACTAGCGGGAGGCGGCACCGGGGAGCTGTTTTTT
CDR3 protein: CASTLLLAGGGTGELFF

J gene: TRBJ2-5
CDR3 length: 19
clone size: once
V gene: TRBV21-1
D gene: NA
CDR3 DNA: TGTGCCAGCAGCAAAAAGAAGATCTTAGGCGGGAGGGCCGAGAAGACCCAGTACTTC
CDR3 protein: CASSKKKILGGRAEKTQYF

J gene: TRBJ1-4
CDR3 length: 18
clone size: NA
V gene: TRBV4-2
D gene: TRBD1
CDR3 DNA: TGTGCCAGCAGCCAAGCGGGTACTTTACAGGGGACTAATGAAAAACTGTTTTTT
CDR3 protein: CASSQAGTLQGTNEKLFF

J gene: TRBJ1-4
CDR3 length: 13
clone size: NA
V gene: TRBV19
D gene: NA
CDR3 DNA: TGTGCCAGTAGTCTACAAGGGGGTGAAAAACTGTTTTTT
CDR3 protein: CASSLQGGEKLFF

J gene: TRBJ1-4
CDR3 length: 15
clone size: NA
V gene: TRBV4-2
D gene: TRBD1
CDR3 DNA: TGTGCCAGCAGCCAGGAGGACAGGGGAGAGGGAAAACTGTTTTTT
CDR3 protein: CASSQEDRGEGKLFF

J gene: TRBJ2-7
CDR3 length: 14
clone size: NA
V gene: TRBV19
D gene: NA
CDR3 DNA: TGTGCCAGTAGTATTTCCTTGACATACTACGAGCAGTACTTC
CDR3 protein: CASSISLTYYEQYF

J gene: TRBJ1-2
CDR3 length: 16
clone size: NA
V gene: TRBV7-9
D gene: NA
CDR3 DNA: TGTGCCAGCAGCCGCTCCCCACAGGGCTTTAACTATGGCTACACCTTC
CDR3 protein: CASSRSPQGFNYGYTF

J gene: TRBJ2-7
CDR3 length: 16
clone size: NA
V gene: TRBV10-2
D gene: NA
CDR3 DNA: TGCGCCAGCAGCGGCCCTCAACAGGGTAACTCCTACGAGCAGTACTTC
CDR3 protein: CASSGPQQGNSYEQYF

J gene: TRBJ1-5
CDR3 length: 16
clone size: NA
V gene: TRBV6-1
D gene: NA
CDR3 DNA: TGTGCCAGCAGTGAAGCCCAGGGATCTTGGAATCAGCCCCAGCATTTT
CDR3 protein: CASSEAQGSWNQPQHF